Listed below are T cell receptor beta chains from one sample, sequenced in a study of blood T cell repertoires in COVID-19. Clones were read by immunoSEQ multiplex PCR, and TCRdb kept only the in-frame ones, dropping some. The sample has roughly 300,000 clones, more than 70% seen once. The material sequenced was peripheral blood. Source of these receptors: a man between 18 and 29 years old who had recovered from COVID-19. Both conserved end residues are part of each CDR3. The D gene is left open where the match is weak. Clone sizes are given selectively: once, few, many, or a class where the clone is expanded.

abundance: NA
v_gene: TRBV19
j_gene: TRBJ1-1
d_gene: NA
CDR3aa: CASSIMGGTEAFF
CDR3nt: TGTGCCAGTAGTATAATGGGAGGCACTGAAGCTTTCTTT

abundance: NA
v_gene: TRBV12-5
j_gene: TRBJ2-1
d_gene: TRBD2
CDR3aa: CASGLGLAGYNEQFF
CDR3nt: TGTGCTAGTGGCCTGGGACTAGCGGGGTACAATGAGCAGTTCTTC

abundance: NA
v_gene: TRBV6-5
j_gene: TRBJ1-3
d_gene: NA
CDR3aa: CASGAGSGNTIYF
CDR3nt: TGTGCCAGCGGAGCAGGGTCTGGAAACACCATATATTTT

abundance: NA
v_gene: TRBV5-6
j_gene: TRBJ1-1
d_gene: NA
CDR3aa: CASSHQQDRNTEAFF
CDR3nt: TGTGCCAGCAGCCATCAACAGGATCGGAACACTGAAGCTTTCTTT

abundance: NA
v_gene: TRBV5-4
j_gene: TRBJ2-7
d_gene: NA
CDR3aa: CASSSSGNSYEQYF
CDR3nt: TGTGCCAGCAGTTCTTCAGGGAACTCCTACGAGCAGTACTTC

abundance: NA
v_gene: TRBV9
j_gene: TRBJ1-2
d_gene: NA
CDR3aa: CASSADIGYGYTF
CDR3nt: TGTGCCAGCAGCGCGGACATAGGCTATGGCTACACCTTC

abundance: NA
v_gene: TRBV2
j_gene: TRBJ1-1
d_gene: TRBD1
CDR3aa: CASKAGTGSEAFF
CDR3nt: TGTGCCAGCAAGGCAGGGACAGGTTCTGAAGCTTTCTTT

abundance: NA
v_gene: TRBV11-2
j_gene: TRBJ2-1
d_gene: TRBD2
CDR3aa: CASSLSGGASSEQFF
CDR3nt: TGTGCCAGCAGCCTAAGCGGGGGGGCCTCCAGTGAGCAGTTCTTC

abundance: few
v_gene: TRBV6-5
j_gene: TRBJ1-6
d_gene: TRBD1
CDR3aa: CASSRTGLNSPLHF
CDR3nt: TGTGCCAGCAGTAGGACAGGGTTAAATTCACCCCTCCACTTT

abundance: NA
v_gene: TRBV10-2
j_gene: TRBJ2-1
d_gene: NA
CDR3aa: CASSSHSGYNEQFF
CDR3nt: TGCGCCAGCAGTTCGCATAGCGGCTACAATGAGCAGTTCTTC

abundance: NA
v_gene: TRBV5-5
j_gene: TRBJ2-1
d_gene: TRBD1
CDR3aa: CASSPTPGQQQFF
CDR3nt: TGTGCCAGCAGCCCAACCCCGGGACAGCAGCAGTTCTTC

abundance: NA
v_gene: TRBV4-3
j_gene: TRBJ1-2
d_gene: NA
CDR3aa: CASSQDRRANYGYTF
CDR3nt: TGCGCCAGCAGCCAAGACCGGAGAGCTAACTATGGCTACACCTTC

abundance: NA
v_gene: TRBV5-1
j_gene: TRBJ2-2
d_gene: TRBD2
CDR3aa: CASSLVASGGSGELFF
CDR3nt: TGCGCCAGCAGCTTGGTGGCTAGCGGGGGTTCCGGGGAGCTGTTTTTT

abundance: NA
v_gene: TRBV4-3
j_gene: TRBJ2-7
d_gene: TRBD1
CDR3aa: CASSQAGTGVDEQYF
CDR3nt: TGCGCCAGCAGCCAAGCCGGGACAGGGGTCGACGAGCAGTACTTC

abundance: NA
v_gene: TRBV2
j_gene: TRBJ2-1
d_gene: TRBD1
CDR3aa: CASTPQGKVYNEQFF
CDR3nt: TGTGCCAGCACCCCACAGGGGAAAGTCTACAATGAGCAGTTCTTC

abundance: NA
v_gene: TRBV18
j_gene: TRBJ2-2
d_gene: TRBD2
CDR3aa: CASSPSGGAYTGELFF
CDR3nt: TGTGCCAGCTCACCGAGCGGGGGGGCGTACACCGGGGAGCTGTTTTTT

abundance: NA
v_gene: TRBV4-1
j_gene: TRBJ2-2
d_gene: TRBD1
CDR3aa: CASSQPGQGDGELFF
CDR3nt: TGCGCCAGCAGCCAACCTGGGCAGGGGGATGGGGAGCTGTTTTTT

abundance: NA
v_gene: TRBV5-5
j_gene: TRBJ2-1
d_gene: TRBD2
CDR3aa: CASSSTGTNNNEQFF
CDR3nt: TGTGCCAGCAGCTCAACCGGGACTAACAACAATGAGCAGTTCTTC

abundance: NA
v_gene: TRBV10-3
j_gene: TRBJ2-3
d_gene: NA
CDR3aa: CAISESHAGRTDTQYF
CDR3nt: TGTGCCATCAGTGAGTCGCATGCGGGGCGAACAGATACGCAGTATTTT

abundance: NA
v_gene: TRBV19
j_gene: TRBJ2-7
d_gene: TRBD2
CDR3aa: CASSTGTSYEQYF
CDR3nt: TGTGCCAGTAGTACCGGGACTAGCTACGAGCAGTACTTC

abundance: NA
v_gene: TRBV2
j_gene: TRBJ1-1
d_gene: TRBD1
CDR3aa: CASSTGGPNTEAFF
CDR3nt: TGTGCCAGCAGCACAGGGGGTCCGAACACTGAAGCTTTCTTT

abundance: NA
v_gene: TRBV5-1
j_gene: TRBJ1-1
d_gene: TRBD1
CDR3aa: CASSPGAGGTTEAFF
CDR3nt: TGCGCCAGCAGCCCCGGGGCAGGGGGCACCACTGAAGCTTTCTTT